Listed below are T cell receptor beta chains from one sample, sequenced in a study of blood T cell repertoires in COVID-19. The table came from immunoSEQ multiplex PCR; TCRdb's copy has only in-frame clones and leaves some out. The profile shows roughly 230,000 clones, roughly 90% of them singletons. The sequenced material came from PBMCs or T cells enriched from blood (not recorded which). Source of these receptors: a woman in her twenties or thirties with acute COVID-19. The CDR3 runs from the conserved cysteine through the conserved F or W. The order of the fields is CDR3 protein, clone size, V gene. Clone size is shown for a subset of rows, as once, few, many or a class of expanded clone.

CDR3aa: CASSLAGGRYEQYF; abundance: .; v_gene: TRBV5-4
CDR3aa: CASSLEAGVYTF; abundance: .; v_gene: TRBV5-1
CDR3aa: CASSYNPGLAGGLSLEQYF; abundance: few; v_gene: TRBV9
CDR3aa: CASSFSGTRNTGELFF; abundance: .; v_gene: TRBV27
CDR3aa: CASSQGGLTTNEKLFF; abundance: .; v_gene: TRBV3-1/TRBV3-2
CDR3aa: CASAPDRLYEQYF; abundance: once; v_gene: TRBV27
CDR3aa: CASSQDPSQETQYF; abundance: .; v_gene: TRBV14
CDR3aa: CASGGSGGINEQFF; abundance: many; v_gene: TRBV9
CDR3aa: CASSPGQILAGPSPPYEQYF; abundance: .; v_gene: TRBV10-1
CDR3aa: CASQGQLNTGELFF; abundance: .; v_gene: TRBV2
CDR3aa: CATSDTGGTKTDTQYF; abundance: .; v_gene: TRBV24-1
CDR3aa: CASSQVETGGIEQYF; abundance: once; v_gene: TRBV4-1
CDR3aa: CASSVGDGQPQHF; abundance: .; v_gene: TRBV9
CDR3aa: CASSLVPKMTGLDTIYF; abundance: once; v_gene: TRBV7-9
CDR3aa: CASSPDRGGAFF; abundance: .; v_gene: TRBV27
CDR3aa: CATSDGSTGSLNGYTF; abundance: .; v_gene: TRBV24-1
CDR3aa: CAITETGANYGYTF; abundance: .; v_gene: TRBV10-3
CDR3aa: CASSPNRGRTYTDTQYF; abundance: .; v_gene: TRBV9
CDR3aa: CASSSGTGGRMGNEKLFF; abundance: .; v_gene: TRBV11-2
CDR3aa: CASSQITGRLSPLHF; abundance: .; v_gene: TRBV16
CDR3aa: CASSSYTLNREGYTF; abundance: .; v_gene: TRBV5-1
CDR3aa: CASSPEQSLNTEAFF; abundance: few; v_gene: TRBV18
CDR3aa: CASLGGLVNTEAFF; abundance: .; v_gene: TRBV21-1
CDR3aa: CASSLEAGTRKTQYF; abundance: .; v_gene: TRBV7-2
CDR3aa: CASSQASGEVDTQYF; abundance: .; v_gene: TRBV4-1
CDR3aa: CSVGIRQGETQYF; abundance: .; v_gene: TRBV29-1
CDR3aa: CASSGGRTEAFF; abundance: .; v_gene: TRBV13
CDR3aa: CAWSVRVTRPEAFF; abundance: .; v_gene: TRBV30
CDR3aa: CASSLSTGISYEQYF; abundance: .; v_gene: TRBV27
CDR3aa: CASSLFTGGADNEQFF; abundance: .; v_gene: TRBV11-2
CDR3aa: CASSRTNQDQAFF; abundance: .; v_gene: TRBV7-6
CDR3aa: CASRGNTGELFF; abundance: .; v_gene: TRBV9
CDR3aa: CARDKTGEGSYEQYF; abundance: .; v_gene: TRBV6-4
CDR3aa: CASSSTGQGSYEQYF; abundance: .; v_gene: TRBV7-8
CDR3aa: CASSYSFGTYEQYF; abundance: few; v_gene: TRBV6-5
CDR3aa: CASSEFTGGSYEQYF; abundance: .; v_gene: TRBV2
CDR3aa: CASSQQRQGLNTEAFF; abundance: .; v_gene: TRBV4-1
CDR3aa: CASSFQAGGIRGNEQFF; abundance: .; v_gene: TRBV5-4
CDR3aa: CASSQDAGTHYEQYF; abundance: few; v_gene: TRBV18
CDR3aa: CASTTGLGTEAFF; abundance: .; v_gene: TRBV6-5
CDR3aa: CASSLVWVQGSSNTIYF; abundance: .; v_gene: TRBV5-5
CDR3aa: CASSQVPPLVGRETQYF; abundance: once; v_gene: TRBV4-1
CDR3aa: CASSQLASSNEQFF; abundance: .; v_gene: TRBV4-1
CDR3aa: CASSQKQGALLQETQYF; abundance: .; v_gene: TRBV4-2
CDR3aa: CASSKPTGQERTEAFF; abundance: .; v_gene: TRBV7-9
CDR3aa: CASSEVPDTEAFF; abundance: .; v_gene: TRBV7-9